This note documents a single T cell receptor (beta chain) sequence. The data originate from a study of shared clonotypes between healthy human individuals. The assay was immunoSEQ multiplex PCR, and TCRdb's table has in-frame clones only and misses some. The sample records 2 million to 2.5 million clones, 90% to 97% being singletons. Deletions cut 8 bases from V and 6 bases from J, with 15 bases between. The CDR3 consists of 13 residues. Germline-derived CDR1 and CDR2 are ENHRY and SYGVKD. The sequence came from a man aged 18 to 29 in good health. The chain joins TRBV10-3 to TRBJ2-3; D might be TRBD1 (5 bases). The specimen was naive CD4+ T cells sorted from blood. Subset given: CD45RA+ positively selected. CDR3 coding DNA: TGTGCCATCGGGGCGGTTGGACCCGATACGCAGTATTTT. Its translation: CAIGAVGPDTQYF.